This T cell receptor beta chain was recorded in a study of T cell repertoires in cytomegalovirus infection. Germline CDR1 and CDR2: DFQATT and SNEGSKA (reference sequence). Trimming cost V 8 bases and J 6 bases, with 17 bases left between them. This CDR3 has 13 amino acids. With respect to this clonotype: The antigen remains unidentified.

Study-wide results and caveats: Totalled public TCR beta family frequency picked out people who carried CMV plus the relevant HLA. HLA-C-restricted, CMV-specific TCR beta clonotypes were dominant ex vivo.

TCRdb re-called the reads with MiXCR, one entry per CDR3 protein. Here the sample spans 200,000 to 300,000 distinct CDR3 sequences, approximately 13% being singletons. The source material was PBMCs. The sequence was collected from a human donor in good health (CMV status not recorded). Some clones in this sample may be carry-over from other donors' samples. The gene calls are TRBV20-1 and TRBJ1-5; TRBD1 might be the D (6 bases). The CDR3 DNA reads as TGCAGTCGAGGACAGTGGTGGAGTCAGCCCCAGCATTTT. Its protein is CSRGQWWSQPQHF.